This T cell receptor (beta chain) emerged from a study of regulatory T cells in long-lasting Graves disease. Time point indicated: newly diagnosed GD, antithyroid drugs for less than 3 months. Researchers made the TCR library from RNA that was extracted from PBMCs. CDR3 regions were amplified by Arm-PCR using iRepertoire HTBI primers to build TCR beta libraries. Using its own MiXCR run on the multiplex PCR reads, TCRdb lists one record per CDR3 protein. The sample consists of roughly 500,000 distinct CDR3 sequences, about 13% of them appearing once. V lost 5 bases, J lost 2 bases, and 14 bases lay in between. Germline CDR1 and CDR2: SGHRS and YFSETQ. CDR3 length: 14 residues. This clonotype showed up just a few times. Separately, the same data were catalogued under a study of T cells in Graves' hyperthyroidism and ophthalmopathy. From that report: Separating ophthalmopathy from stable hyperthyroidism was achieved by a 13 V-J model.

The sequence derives from a man under 40 with Graves disease. Specimen: peripheral blood mononuclear cells (PBMCs), collected at new diagnosis, from a patient treated with antithyroid drugs. The chain has TRBV5-1 and TRBJ2-7; D might be TRBD2 (7 bases). This chain's CDR3 is CASRGGGWAYEQYF. The CDR3 nucleotides read TGCGCCAGCAGGGGAGGGGGTTGGGCCTACGAGCAGTACTTC. Full variable domain (remainder filled in from reference TRBV5-1 and TRBJ2-7): KAGVTQTPRYLIKTRGQQVTLSCSPISGHRSVSWYQQTPGQGLQFLFEYFSETQRNKGNFPGRFSGRQFSNSRSEMNVSTLELGDSALYLCASRGGGWAYEQYFGPGTRLTVT.